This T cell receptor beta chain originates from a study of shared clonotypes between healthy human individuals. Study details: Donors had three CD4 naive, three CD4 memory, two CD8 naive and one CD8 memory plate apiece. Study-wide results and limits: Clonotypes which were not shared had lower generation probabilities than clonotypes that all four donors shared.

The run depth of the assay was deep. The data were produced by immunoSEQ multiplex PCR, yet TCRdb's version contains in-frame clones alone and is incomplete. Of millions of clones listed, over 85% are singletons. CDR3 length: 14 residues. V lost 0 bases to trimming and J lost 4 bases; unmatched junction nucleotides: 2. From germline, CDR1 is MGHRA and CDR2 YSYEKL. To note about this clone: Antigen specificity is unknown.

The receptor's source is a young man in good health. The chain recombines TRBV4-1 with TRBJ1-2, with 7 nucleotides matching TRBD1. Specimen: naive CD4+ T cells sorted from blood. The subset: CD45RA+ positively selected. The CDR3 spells CASSQEQGGYGYTF. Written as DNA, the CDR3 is TGCGCCAGCAGCCAAGAGCAGGGGGGCTATGGCTACACCTTC.